This TCR beta chain was recovered during a study of radiation and T cells in renal cell carcinoma. As for time point: blood 4 weeks post-SBRT, at nephrectomy. Documented treatment: 15 Gy SBRT to primary tumor, nephrectomy 4 weeks later. The data were produced by immunoSEQ multiplex PCR, yet TCRdb's version contains in-frame clones alone and is incomplete. Of 75,000 to 90,000 clones in the sample, 89% are singletons; the top ten hold 5% to 7.5%. This clone was counted only a few times. The antigen is not known. In germline, CDR1 is GTSNPN, CDR2 SVGIG (reference sequence). The CDR3 contains 14 residues. The ends lost 3 bases at V and 1 base at J; junction bases unmatched: 2. Study outcomes and limitations: Top tumor clonotypes rose in blood 2 weeks post-radiation, then contracted.

The chain carries TRBV30 and TRBJ2-5; 10 nucleotides align to TRBD1. This sequence originates from a woman aged 70-85 years with renal cell carcinoma. Source: blood, taken from a patient whose treatment included radiotherapy and nephrectomy. The CDR3 sequence is CAWRGQGTQETQYF. The CDR3 DNA is TGTGCCTGGAGGGGACAGGGGACCCAAGAGACCCAGTACTTC.